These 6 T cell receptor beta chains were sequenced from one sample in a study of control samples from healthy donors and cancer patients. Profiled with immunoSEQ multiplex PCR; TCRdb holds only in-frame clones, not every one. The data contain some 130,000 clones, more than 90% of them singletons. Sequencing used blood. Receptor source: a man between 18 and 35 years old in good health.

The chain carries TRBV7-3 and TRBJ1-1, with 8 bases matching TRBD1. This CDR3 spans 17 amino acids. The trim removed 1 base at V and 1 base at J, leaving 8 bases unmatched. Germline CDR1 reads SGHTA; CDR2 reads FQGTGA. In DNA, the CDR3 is TGTGCCAGCAGCTTAATTCGGGACAGGCCCTCGAACACTGAAGCTTTCTTT. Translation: CASSLIRDRPSNTEAFF. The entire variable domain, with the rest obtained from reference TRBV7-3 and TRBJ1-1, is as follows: GAGVSQTPSNKVTEKGKYVELRCDPISGHTALYWYRQSLGQGPEFLIYFQGTGAADDSGLPNDRFFAVRPEGSVSTLKIQRTERGDSAVYLCASSLIRDRPSNTEAFFGQGTRLTVV.

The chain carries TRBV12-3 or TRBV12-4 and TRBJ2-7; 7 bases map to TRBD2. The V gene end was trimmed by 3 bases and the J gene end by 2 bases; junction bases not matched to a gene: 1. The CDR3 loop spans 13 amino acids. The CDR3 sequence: CASSFGGTYEQYF. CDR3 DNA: TGTGCCAGCAGTTTCGGGGGGACCTACGAGCAGTACTTC.

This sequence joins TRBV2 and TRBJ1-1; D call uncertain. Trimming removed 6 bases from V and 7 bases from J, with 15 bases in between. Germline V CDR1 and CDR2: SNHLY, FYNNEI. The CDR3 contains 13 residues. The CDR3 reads CASRTSWSNEAFF. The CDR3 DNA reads TGTGCCAGCAGAACTTCTTGGAGTAATGAAGCTTTCTTT. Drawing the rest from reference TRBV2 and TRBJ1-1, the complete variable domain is EPEVTQTPSHQVTQMGQEVILRCVPISNHLYFYWYRQILGQKVEFLVSFYNNEISEKSEIFDDQFSVERPDGSNFTLKIRSTKLEDSAMYFCASRTSWSNEAFFGQGTRLTVV.

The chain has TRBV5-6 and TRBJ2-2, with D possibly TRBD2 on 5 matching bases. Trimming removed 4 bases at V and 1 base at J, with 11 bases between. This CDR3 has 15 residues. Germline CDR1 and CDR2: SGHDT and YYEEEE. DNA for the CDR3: TGTGCCAGCAGCCCACGCGGGCTGAACACCGGGGAGCTGTTTTTT. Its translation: CASSPRGLNTGELFF.

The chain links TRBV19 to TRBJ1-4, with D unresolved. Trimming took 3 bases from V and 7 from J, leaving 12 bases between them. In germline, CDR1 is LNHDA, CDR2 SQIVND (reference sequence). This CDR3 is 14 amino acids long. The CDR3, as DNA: TGTGCCAGTAGTATGTCGGTACCTAGTGAAAAACTGTTTTTT. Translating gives CASSMSVPSEKLFF.

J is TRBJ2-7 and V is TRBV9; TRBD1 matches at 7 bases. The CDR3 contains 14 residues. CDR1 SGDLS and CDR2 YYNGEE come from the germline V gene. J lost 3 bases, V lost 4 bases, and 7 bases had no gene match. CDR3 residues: CASSPSGTDYEQYF. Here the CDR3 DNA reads TGTGCCAGCAGCCCCTCGGGGACAGACTACGAGCAGTACTTC.